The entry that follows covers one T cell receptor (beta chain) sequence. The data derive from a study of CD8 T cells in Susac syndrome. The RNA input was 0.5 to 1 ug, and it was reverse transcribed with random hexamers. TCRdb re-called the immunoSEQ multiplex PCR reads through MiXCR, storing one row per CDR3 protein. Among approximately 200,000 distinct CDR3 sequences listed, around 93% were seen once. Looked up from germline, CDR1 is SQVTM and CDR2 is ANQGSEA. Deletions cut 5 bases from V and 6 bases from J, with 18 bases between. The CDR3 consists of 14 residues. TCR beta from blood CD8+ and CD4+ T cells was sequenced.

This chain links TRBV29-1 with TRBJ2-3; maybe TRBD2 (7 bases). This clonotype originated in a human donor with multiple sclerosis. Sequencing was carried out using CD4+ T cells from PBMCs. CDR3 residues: CSVPLGGLVDTQYF. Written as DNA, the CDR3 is TGCAGCGTTCCTTTGGGGGGGCTGGTGGATACGCAGTATTTT.